These T cell receptor beta chains were read from a single sample in a study of pediatric ulcerative colitis. Sequencing was performed with immunoSEQ multiplex PCR; in TCRdb, only in-frame clones are kept and a portion is missing. The sample lists 54,000 or so clones; 80% to 90% were seen once. Sequenced material: blood. The receptors were gathered from a boy younger than 18 who was a control in a study of pediatric ulcerative colitis. CDR3s include the opening cysteine and the closing phenylalanine or tryptophan.

v_gene,j_gene,CDR3aa
TRBV9,TRBJ2-2,CASSRQGAGELFF
TRBV11-2,TRBJ2-5,CASSLESGLASNF
TRBV9,TRBJ2-3,CASSPSTGTDTQYF
TRBV15,TRBJ2-2,CATSRTQRWGTGELFF
TRBV14,TRBJ1-2,CASSQDRKRNRWNYGYTF
TRBV5-1,TRBJ2-1,CASSYSLAGGSYEQFF
TRBV7-4,TRBJ2-1,CASSLVTLAGPYNEQFF
TRBV6-1,TRBJ2-7,CASSQGGLGAYEQYF
TRBV13,TRBJ2-3,CASSFGQGARTDTQYF
TRBV5-4,TRBJ2-1,CASSLGRWRERSNEQFF
TRBV27,TRBJ2-7,CASSHLSGYSYEQYF
TRBV5-1,TRBJ2-5,CASSSGTGGETQYF
TRBV14,TRBJ2-1,CASSPFLRDEQFF